A single sample is the source of the 11 T cell receptor beta chains below, sequenced in a study of Ad26.COV2.S vaccination and SARS-CoV-2 variants. Libraries were prepared by immunoSEQ multiplex PCR; TCRdb keeps only in-frame clonotypes and omits some of them. Of roughly 390,000 clones listed, about nine tenths are singletons. As to treatment: 19 received Ad26.COV2.S at low or high dose, single or two shots; roughly 5 received placebo; per-sample allocation not given. Sampling happened 63 days after the first vaccine or placebo injection. The sequencing used peripheral blood, collected in a trial of Ad26.COV2.S vaccine versus placebo. These receptors were obtained from a person between 18 and 65 years old who received the Ad26.COV2.S COVID-19 vaccine or a placebo.

The chain employs TRBV7-7 and TRBJ2-3; 15 bases align to TRBD2. Germline values: CDR1 SSHAT, CDR2 FNYEAQ (reference sequence). The CDR3 length is 19 residues. Trimming took 6 bases from V and 0 from J; bases not matched to a gene: 10. CDR3 region: CASSPGLAGGEASTDTQYF. The CDR3 DNA sequence: TGTGCCAGCAGTCCTGGACTAGCGGGGGGGGAAGCTAGCACAGATACGCAGTATTTT.

The CDR3 nucleotides are TGCGCCAGCAGCTTCCTAGCGGGGGGACCTTATTCCTACAATGAGCAGTTCTTC. Translating gives CASSFLAGGPYSYNEQFF. The rearrangement links TRBV10-2 to TRBJ2-1; 11 positions agree with TRBD2. The V gene's germline CDR1 is WSHSY and CDR2 SAAADI. V trimming: 6 bases; J trimming: 1 base; junction bases outside the gene matches: 11. The length of the CDR3 is 18 residues.

The rearrangement uses TRBV6-1 and TRBJ1-1, with D possibly being TRBD1 (5 bases). Trimming took 2 bases from V and 1 from J, leaving 11 bases between them. The germline V gene encodes CDR1 MNHNS and CDR2 SASEGT. This CDR3 is built from 15 residues. The DNA of the CDR3 is TGTGCCAGCAGTGAATGGCCCAGGGCGAACACTGAAGCTTTCTTT. It yields the protein CASSEWPRANTEAFF.

The rearrangement joins TRBV21-1 to TRBJ2-3. TRBV21-1 is a pseudogene segment. This CDR3 is 12 amino acids long. The CDR3 nucleotides read TGTGCCAGACGGGACAGCACAGATACGCAGTATTTT. It is translated as CARRDSTDTQYF.

The chain is built from TRBV29-1 and TRBJ2-6; 9 nucleotides line up with TRBD1. The CDR3 totals 17 residues. V dropped 3 bases and J dropped 0; count of bases not matched to a gene: 6. CDR1 and CDR2 (germline): SQVTM, ANQGSEA. CDR3: CSVDVGQGISGANVLTF. The CDR3 DNA follows: TGCAGCGTTGATGTGGGACAGGGTATCTCTGGGGCCAACGTCCTGACTTTC.

Details on this clone: The junction and the germline gene differ at one end; a read error may be behind it. The V gene is TRBV5-4, the J gene TRBJ1-2, with 9 nucleotides matching TRBD1. The CDR3 sequence is 16 residues long. The germline CDR1 and CDR2 sequences are SGHNT and YYREEE (reference sequence). In DNA form, the CDR3 reads TGTGCCAGCAGGTTGGGGGGACAGGGCGGTAACTATGGCTACACCTTC. Its translation is CASRLGGQGGNYGYTF.

This rearrangement joins TRBV5-1 to TRBJ1-1, with a tentative D call TRBD1 (6 bases). Germline V lookup: CDR1 SGHRS, CDR2 YFSETQ. V was clipped by 0 bases and J by 3 bases, with 12 bases between them. The CDR3 runs 15 residues. DNA for the CDR3: TGCGCCAGCAGCTTGGTGGCAGGGGTGGACACTGAAGCTTTCTTT. Its protein is CASSLVAGVDTEAFF.

The rearrangement links TRBV6-6 to TRBJ1-6; D gene unclear. Germline V gene sequence: CDR1 MNHNY, CDR2 SVGAGI (reference sequence). Trimming removed 5 bases from V and 9 bases from J, with 17 bases in between. This CDR3 is 15 amino acids long. The CDR3 nucleotides are TGTGCCAGCAGTGACAACTCATACGACGGTTCACCCCTCCACTTT. This sequence encodes CASSDNSYDGSPLHF.

This clone was counted between two and nine times. The chain combines TRBV5-4 with TRBJ1-1; D perhaps matches TRBD1 (6 bases). V was pared by 4 bases and J by 6 bases, with 16 bases between. The CDR3 consists of 14 residues. CDR1 is SGHNT, CDR2 YYREEE, per germline (reference sequence). The CDR3 spells CASSPEGGRAEAFF. The DNA of the CDR3 is TGTGCCAGCAGCCCGGAGGGGGGGAGGGCTGAAGCTTTCTTT. Based on the CDR3 plus reference TRBV5-4 and TRBJ1-1, the full variable domain is ETGVTQSPTHLIKTRGQQVTLRCSSQSGHNTVSWYQQALGQGPQFIFQYYREEENGRGNFPPRFSGLQFPNYSSELNVNALELDDSALYLCASSPEGGRAEAFFGQGTRLTVV.

This rearrangement joins TRBV29-1 to TRBJ2-1; D perhaps matches TRBD1 (6 bases). Deletions cut 0 bases from V and 5 bases from J, with 17 bases between. CDR3 length: 16 amino acids. Germline-derived CDR1 and CDR2 are SQVTM and ANQGSEA. CDR3 nucleotides: TGCAGCGTTGAAGATCCGGTCAGGGGAAATGACAATGAGCAGTTCTTC. Protein: CSVEDPVRGNDNEQFF.

This clone was counted between two and nine times. V gene TRBV6-2 or TRBV6-3 combines with J gene TRBJ1-3; no reliable D call. Germline CDR1 MNHEY, CDR2 SVGEGT. Trimming left V 6 bases short and J 8 bases short, with 11 bases between. This CDR3 is built from 12 residues. In nucleotides, the CDR3 is TGTGCCAGCAGCCCAGGCGGGTACACCATATATTTT. As protein: CASSPGGYTIYF.